The source of this T cell receptor beta chain is a study of T cell responses to AZD1222 COVID-19 vaccine. General study findings and limits: Receipt of two AZD1222 doses was followed by a rise in Spike-specific TCR breadth and depth.

V lost 6 bases and J lost 0, with 9 bases in between. The CDR3 spans 15 residues. Germline CDR1 reads MNHEY; CDR2 reads SVGAGI. Some clones are missing from TCRdb's copy, which holds only in-frame ones; the method was immunoSEQ multiplex PCR. The data show about 150,000 clones, 90% to 95% seen once. Concerning this clone: Its cognate antigen is unknown.

The receptor comes from an adult who received the AZD1222 COVID-19 vaccine. Here the sequenced sample was peripheral blood, taken 28 days after the second AZD1222 dose. The J gene is TRBJ2-6, the V gene TRBV6-5, with D unclear. CDR3 nucleotide sequence: TGTGCCAGCAGCCAACAAGGCTCTGGGGCCAACGTCCTGACTTTC. It is translated as CASSQQGSGANVLTF.